This T cell receptor beta chain came from a study of blood T cell repertoires in COVID-19. Study overall: Sites across the United States, Italy and Spain contributed samples from acute and convalescent COVID-19. PBMCs, B-cell-depleted T cells, or T cells were the source of the cDNA or gDNA that made up the material.

In the original processing: Reference gene primer amplification gave nucleated cell count estimates. Sequenced by immunoSEQ multiplex PCR; TCRdb stores in-frame clones only, minus some. V and J calls and clone size are copied from that table; D and trimming were computed from the DNA. The sample includes about 280,000 clones, under 90% of them seen just once. V lost 4 bases, J lost 0 bases, and 1 base stayed unmatched. Germline V gene lookup returns CDR1 LGHDT and CDR2 YNNKEL (reference sequence). This CDR3 is 14 amino acids long. The receptor's source is a woman in her forties or fifties who had recovered from COVID-19. The chain combines TRBV3-1 (or the pseudogene TRBV3-2) with TRBJ2-7; TRBD2 matches 9 bases. The sequenced sample was peripheral blood. The CDR3 here is CASSLSGSSYEQYF. CDR3 in DNA: TGTGCCAGCAGCCTTAGCGGGAGCTCCTACGAGCAGTACTTC.